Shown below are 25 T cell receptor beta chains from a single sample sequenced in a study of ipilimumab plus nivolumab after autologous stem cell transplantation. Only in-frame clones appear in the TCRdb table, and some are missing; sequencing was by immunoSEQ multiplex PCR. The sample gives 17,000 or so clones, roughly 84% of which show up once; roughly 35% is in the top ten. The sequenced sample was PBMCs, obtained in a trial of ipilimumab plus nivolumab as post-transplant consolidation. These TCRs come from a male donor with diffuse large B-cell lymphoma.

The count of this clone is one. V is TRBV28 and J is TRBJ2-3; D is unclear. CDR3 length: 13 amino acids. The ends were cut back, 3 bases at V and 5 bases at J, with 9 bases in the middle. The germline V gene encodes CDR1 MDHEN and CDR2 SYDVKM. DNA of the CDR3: TGTGCCAGCAGTTTTCCGGAGCAAGATACGCAGTATTTT. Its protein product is CASSFPEQDTQYF.

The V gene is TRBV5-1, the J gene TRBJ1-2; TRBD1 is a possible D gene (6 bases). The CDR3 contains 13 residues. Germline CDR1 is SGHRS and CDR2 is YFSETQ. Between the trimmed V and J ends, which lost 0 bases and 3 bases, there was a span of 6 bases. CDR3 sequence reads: CASSLAGDYGYTF. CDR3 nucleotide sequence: TGCGCCAGCAGCTTGGCAGGGGACTATGGCTACACCTTC.

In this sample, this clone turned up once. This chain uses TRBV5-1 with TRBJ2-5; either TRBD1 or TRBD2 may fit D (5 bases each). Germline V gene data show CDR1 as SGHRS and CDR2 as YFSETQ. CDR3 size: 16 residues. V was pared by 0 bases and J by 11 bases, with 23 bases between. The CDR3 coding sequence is TGCGCCAGCAGCTTGGCCCGGGCAGGGTGGGGAGTGGAGCAGTACTTC. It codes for CASSLARAGWGVEQYF.

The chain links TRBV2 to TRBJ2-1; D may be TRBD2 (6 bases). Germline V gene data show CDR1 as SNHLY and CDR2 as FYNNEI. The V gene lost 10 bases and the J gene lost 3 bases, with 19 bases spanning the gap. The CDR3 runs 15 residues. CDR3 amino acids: CATLTGGLNYNEQFF. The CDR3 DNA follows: TGTGCCACCTTGACCGGGGGACTTAACTACAATGAGCAGTTCTTC.

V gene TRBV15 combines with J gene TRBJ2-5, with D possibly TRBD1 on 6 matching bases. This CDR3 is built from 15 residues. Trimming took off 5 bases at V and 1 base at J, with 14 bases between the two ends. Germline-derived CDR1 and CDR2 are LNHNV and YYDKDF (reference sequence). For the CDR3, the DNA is TGTGCCACCAGCGGGATCGGACAGCTCCAAGAGACCCAGTACTTC. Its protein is CATSGIGQLQETQYF. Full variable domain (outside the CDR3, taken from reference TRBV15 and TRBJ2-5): DAMVIQNPRYQVTQFGKPVTLSCSQTLNHNVMYWYQQKSSQAPKLLFHYYDKDFNNEADTPDNFQSRRPNTSFCFLDIRSPGLGDTAMYLCATSGIGQLQETQYFGPGTRLLVL.

This chain's CDR3 is CASSLGASHPTWGEQYF. CDR3 sequence (DNA): TGTGCCAGCAGCTTAGGGGCCAGCCACCCGACGTGGGGTGAGCAGTACTTC. The chain has TRBV7-2 and TRBJ2-5, with D uncertain. Trimming stripped 1 base from V and 11 bases from J, with 26 bases between. Germline V lookup: CDR1 SGHTA, CDR2 FQGNSA. CDR3 length equals 17 residues.

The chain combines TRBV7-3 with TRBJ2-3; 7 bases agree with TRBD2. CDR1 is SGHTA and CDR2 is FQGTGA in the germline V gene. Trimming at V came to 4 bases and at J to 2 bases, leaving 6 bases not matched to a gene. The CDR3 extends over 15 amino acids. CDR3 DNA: TGTGCCAGCAGCTCCGAAGCGGGATCCACAGATACGCAGTATTTT. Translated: CASSSEAGSTDTQYF.

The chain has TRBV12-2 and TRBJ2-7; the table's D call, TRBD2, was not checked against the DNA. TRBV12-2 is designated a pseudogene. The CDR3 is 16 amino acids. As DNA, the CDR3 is TGTGCAAGTCGCATTTTAGCGGGAAGGACCTTACGGGAGCAGTACTTC. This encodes CASRILAGRTLREQYF.

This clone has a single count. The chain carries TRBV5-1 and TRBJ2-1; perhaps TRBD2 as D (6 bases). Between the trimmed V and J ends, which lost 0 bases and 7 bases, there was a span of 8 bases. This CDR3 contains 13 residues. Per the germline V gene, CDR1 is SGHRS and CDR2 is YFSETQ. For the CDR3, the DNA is TGCGCCAGCAGCTTGGCCGGGGGTAATGAGCAGTTCTTC. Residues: CASSLAGGNEQFF.

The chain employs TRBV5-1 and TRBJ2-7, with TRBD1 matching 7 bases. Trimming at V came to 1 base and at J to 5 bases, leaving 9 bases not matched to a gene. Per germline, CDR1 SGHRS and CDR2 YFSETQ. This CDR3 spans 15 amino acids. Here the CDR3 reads CASSLRDRVSDEQYF. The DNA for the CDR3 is TGCGCCAGCAGCTTGAGAGACAGGGTATCCGACGAGCAGTACTTC.

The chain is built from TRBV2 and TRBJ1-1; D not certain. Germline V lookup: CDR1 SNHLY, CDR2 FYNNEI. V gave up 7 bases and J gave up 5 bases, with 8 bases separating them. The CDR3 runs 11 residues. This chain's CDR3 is CASTWFTEAFF. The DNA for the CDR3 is TGTGCCAGCACGTGGTTTACTGAAGCTTTCTTT. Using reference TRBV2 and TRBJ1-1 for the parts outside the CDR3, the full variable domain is EPEVTQTPSHQVTQMGQEVILRCVPISNHLYFYWYRQILGQKVEFLVSFYNNEISEKSEIFDDQFSVERPDGSNFTLKIRSTKLEDSAMYFCASTWFTEAFFGQGTRLTVV.

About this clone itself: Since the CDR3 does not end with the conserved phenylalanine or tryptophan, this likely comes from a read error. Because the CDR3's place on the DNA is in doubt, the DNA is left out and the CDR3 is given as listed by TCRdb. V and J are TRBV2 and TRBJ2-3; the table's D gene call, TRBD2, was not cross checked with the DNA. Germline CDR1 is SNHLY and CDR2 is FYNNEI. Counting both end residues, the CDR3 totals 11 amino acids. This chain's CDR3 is CASSDNEPGLA.

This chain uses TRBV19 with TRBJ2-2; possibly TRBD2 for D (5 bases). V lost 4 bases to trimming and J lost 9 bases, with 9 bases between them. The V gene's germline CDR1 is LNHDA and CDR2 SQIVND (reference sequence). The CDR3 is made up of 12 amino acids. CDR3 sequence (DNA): TGTGCCAGTAGTACGCGGGCTCGGGAGCTGTTTTTT. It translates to CASSTRARELFF.

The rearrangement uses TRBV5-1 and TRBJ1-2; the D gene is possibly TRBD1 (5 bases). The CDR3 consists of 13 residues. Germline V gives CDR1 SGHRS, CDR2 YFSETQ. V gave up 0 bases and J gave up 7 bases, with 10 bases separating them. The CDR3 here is CASSLGQSSGYTF. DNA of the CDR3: TGCGCCAGCAGCTTGGGACAGAGCTCTGGCTACACCTTC.

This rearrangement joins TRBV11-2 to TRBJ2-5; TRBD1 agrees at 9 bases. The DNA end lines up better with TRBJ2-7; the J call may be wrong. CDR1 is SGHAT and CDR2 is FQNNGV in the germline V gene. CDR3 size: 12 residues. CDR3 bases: TGTGCCAGCAGCCAGGACAGGGGCGAGCAGTACTTC. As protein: CASSQDRGEQYF.

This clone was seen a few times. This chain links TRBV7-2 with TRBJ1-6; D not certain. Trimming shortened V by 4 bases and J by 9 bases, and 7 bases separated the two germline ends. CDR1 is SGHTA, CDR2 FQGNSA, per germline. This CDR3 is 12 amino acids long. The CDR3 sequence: CASSSDISPLHF. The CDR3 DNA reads TGTGCCAGCAGCTCCGACATTTCACCCCTCCACTTT.

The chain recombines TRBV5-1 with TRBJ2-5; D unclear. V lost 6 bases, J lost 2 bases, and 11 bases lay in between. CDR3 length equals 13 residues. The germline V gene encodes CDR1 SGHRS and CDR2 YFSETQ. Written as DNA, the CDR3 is TGCGCCAGCAAATCGAGTAATCAAGAGACCCAGTACTTC. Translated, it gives CASKSSNQETQYF.

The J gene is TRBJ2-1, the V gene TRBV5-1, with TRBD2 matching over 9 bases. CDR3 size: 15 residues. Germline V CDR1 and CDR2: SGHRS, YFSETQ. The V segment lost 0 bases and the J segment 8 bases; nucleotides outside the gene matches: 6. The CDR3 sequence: CASSLAGGGVHEQFF. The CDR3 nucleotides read TGCGCCAGCAGCTTGGCTGGCGGGGGGGTCCATGAGCAGTTCTTC.

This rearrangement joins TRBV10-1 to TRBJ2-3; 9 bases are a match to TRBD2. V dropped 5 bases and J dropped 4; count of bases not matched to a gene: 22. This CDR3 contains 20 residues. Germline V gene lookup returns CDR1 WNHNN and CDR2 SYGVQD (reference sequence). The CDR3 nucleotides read TGCGCCAGCAGTCCAACCGGGACTAGCATTAGACGGACCCCCCCAGATACGCAGTATTTT. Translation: CASSPTGTSIRRTPPDTQYF.

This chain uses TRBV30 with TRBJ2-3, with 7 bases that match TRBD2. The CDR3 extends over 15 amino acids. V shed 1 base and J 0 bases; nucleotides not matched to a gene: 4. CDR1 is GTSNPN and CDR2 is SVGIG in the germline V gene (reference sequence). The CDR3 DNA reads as TGTGCCTGGAGTGAGGGACTACAAAGCACAGATACGCAGTATTTT. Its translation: CAWSEGLQSTDTQYF. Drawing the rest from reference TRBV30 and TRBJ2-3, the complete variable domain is SQTIHQWPATLVQPVGSPLSLECTVEGTSNPNLYWYRQAAGRGLQLLFYSVGIGQISSEVPQNLSASRPQDRQFILSSKKLLLSDSGFYLCAWSEGLQSTDTQYFGPGTRLTVL.

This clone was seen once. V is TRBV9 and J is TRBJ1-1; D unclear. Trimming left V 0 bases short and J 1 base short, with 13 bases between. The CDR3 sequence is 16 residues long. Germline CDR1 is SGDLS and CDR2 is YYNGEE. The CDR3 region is CASSVEPTNPNTEAFF. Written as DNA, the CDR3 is TGTGCCAGCAGCGTAGAGCCCACGAACCCGAACACTGAAGCTTTCTTT.

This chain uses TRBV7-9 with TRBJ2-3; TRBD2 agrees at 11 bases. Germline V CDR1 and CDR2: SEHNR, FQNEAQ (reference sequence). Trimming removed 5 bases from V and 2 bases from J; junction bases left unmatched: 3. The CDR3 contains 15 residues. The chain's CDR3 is CASSRLAGSTDTQYF. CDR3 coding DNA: TGTGCCAGCAGCCGACTAGCGGGGTCCACAGATACGCAGTATTTT.

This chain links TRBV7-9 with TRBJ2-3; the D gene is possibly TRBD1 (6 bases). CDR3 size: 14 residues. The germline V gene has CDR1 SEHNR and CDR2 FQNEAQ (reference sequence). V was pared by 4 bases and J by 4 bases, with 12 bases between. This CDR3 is CASSSRGMADTQYF. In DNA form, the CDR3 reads TGTGCCAGCAGCTCCAGGGGTATGGCAGATACGCAGTATTTT.

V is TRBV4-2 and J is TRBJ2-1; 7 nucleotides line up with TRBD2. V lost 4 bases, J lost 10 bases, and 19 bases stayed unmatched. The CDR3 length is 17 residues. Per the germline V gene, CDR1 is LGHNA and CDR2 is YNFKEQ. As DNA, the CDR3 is TGTGCCAGCAGCCCGGCAGAGAGGGCGACCACCGGGGGGGAGCAGTTCTTC. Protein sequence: CASSPAERATTGGEQFF.

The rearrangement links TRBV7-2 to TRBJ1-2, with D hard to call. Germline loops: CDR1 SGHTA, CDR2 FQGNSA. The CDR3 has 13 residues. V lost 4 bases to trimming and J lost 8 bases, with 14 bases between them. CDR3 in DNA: TGTGCCAGCAGCTCCTCGGGTTTCGGGGGCTACACCTTC. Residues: CASSSSGFGGYTF.